This TCR beta chain was recovered during a study of CD4 T cells in relation to SARS-CoV-2 and coronaviruses. The V gene lost 3 bases and the J gene lost 0 bases, with 11 bases spanning the gap. The CDR3 is 16 amino acids. CDR1 and CDR2 from the germline V gene are SGHAT and FQNNGV. The table came from immunoSEQ multiplex PCR; TCRdb's copy has only in-frame clones and leaves some out. The data contain some 20,000 clones, approximately 72% of them singletons. Details on this clone: Its antigen remains unknown.

Before the COVID-19 pandemic, during about 2011-2019, CD4+ T cells were taken from unexposed donors. Isolation of CD4+ T cells took place after roughly nine days in culture. The chain has TRBV11-2 and TRBJ2-2; possibly TRBD2 for D (5 bases). This clonotype was obtained from a human donor in good health. The sample comprised CD4+ T cells from PBMCs, cultured in vitro. The CDR3 sequence: CASSFGVLTNTGELFF. The CDR3 DNA reads as TGTGCCAGCAGCTTCGGGGTCCTAACGAACACCGGGGAGCTGTTTTTT. The full variable domain, its missing parts supplied by reference TRBV11-2 and TRBJ2-2, is EAGVAQSPRYKIIEKRQSVAFWCNPISGHATLYWYQQILGQGPKLLIQFQNNGVVDDSQLPKDRFSAERLKGVDSTLKIQPAKLEDSAVYLCASSFGVLTNTGELFFGEGSRLTVL.